Each of the 32 T cell receptor beta chains below was sequenced from the same sample in a study of graft-versus-host responses after intestinal transplantation. Assay used: immunoSEQ multiplex PCR; TCRdb lists only in-frame clones, some missing. The sample yields approximately 76,000 clones, approximately 80% seen once. These receptors have no known antigen. Sequencing was performed on unstimulated CD4+ T cells sorted from spleen or lymph node cells, taken before transplant. These receptors were obtained from a human donor who was the organ donor for an intestinal transplant.

The chain combines TRBV6-1 with TRBJ1-2; D not resolved. Germline lookup yields CDR1 MNHNS and CDR2 SASEGT. Trimming left V 8 bases short and J 3 bases short, with 16 bases between. The CDR3 length is 14 residues. This CDR3 is CASYVAGVDYGYTF. The CDR3 DNA sequence: TGTGCCAGCTACGTAGCCGGGGTGGACTATGGCTACACCTTC.

The rearrangement joins TRBV2 to TRBJ2-5; 7 bases map to TRBD2. Germline V lookup: CDR1 SNHLY, CDR2 FYNNEI. This CDR3 region has 13 residues. The V and J ends lost 8 bases and 8 bases, in that order; junction bases with no gene match: 11. The chain's CDR3 is CASRLAPGVTQYF. The CDR3 DNA reads TGTGCCAGCCGACTAGCTCCCGGGGTTACCCAGTACTTC.

This clone was detected a few times. The junction differs from germline at one of its ends, possibly a read error. This chain connects TRBV6-6 to TRBJ2-1, with TRBD2 identical over 8 bases. CDR3 length equals 12 residues. Germline V gene data show CDR1 as MNHNY and CDR2 as SVGAGI (reference sequence). The CDR3 DNA sequence: TGTGCCAGCAGTTACTCCGACGGGACTAGAGTCTTC. This sequence encodes CASSYSDGTRVF.

This clone was seen a single time. The sample has other DNA sequences that encode this CDR3 too. The chain links TRBV4-2 to TRBJ2-3; TRBD2 matches 10 bases. Germline lookup yields CDR1 LGHNA and CDR2 YNFKEQ. The V and J ends lost 3 bases and 5 bases, in that order; junction bases with no gene match: 23. The CDR3 spans 21 residues. CDR3 sequence (DNA): TGTGCCAGCAGCCAGATTCGAGCGGGGGGGGGCACTAGCACATTAGGAGATACGCAGTATTTT. Its protein is CASSQIRAGGGTSTLGDTQYF.

The chain carries TRBV5-1 and TRBJ2-1; 8 positions agree with TRBD2. The germline V gene has CDR1 SGHRS and CDR2 YFSETQ. The CDR3 totals 18 residues. The ends lost 0 bases at V and 0 bases at J; junction bases unmatched: 8. The CDR3 here is CASSLGAGGRPSYNEQFF. The CDR3 region has the DNA TGCGCCAGCAGCTTGGGCGCGGGGGGCCGACCCTCCTACAATGAGCAGTTCTTC.

The chain couples TRBV5-4 to TRBJ2-2, with 10 bases aligning to TRBD1. Germline trimming cut 4 bases from V and 4 bases from J; bases unmatched to any gene: 7. Germline CDR1 and CDR2: SGHNT and YYREEE (reference sequence). CDR3 length: 16 amino acids. The CDR3: CASSKPGQGRTGELFF. As DNA, the CDR3 is TGTGCCAGCAGCAAACCGGGACAGGGGCGCACCGGGGAGCTGTTTTTT. Complete variable domain (other parts from reference TRBV5-4 and TRBJ2-2): ETGVTQSPTHLIKTRGQQVTLRCSSQSGHNTVSWYQQALGQGPQFIFQYYREEENGRGNFPPRFSGLQFPNYSSELNVNALELDDSALYLCASSKPGQGRTGELFFGEGSRLTVL.

In its sample, this clone was seen many times. V gene TRBV28 combines with J gene TRBJ2-6, with D perhaps TRBD1 (5 bases). The V end was cut by 6 bases, the J end by 4 bases, with 10 bases between. Germline values: CDR1 MDHEN, CDR2 SYDVKM. This CDR3 contains 14 residues. The CDR3 sequence: CASRGRVGANVLTF. CDR3 sequence (DNA): TGTGCCAGCAGGGGGCGAGTCGGGGCCAACGTCCTGACTTTC.

The CDR3 region is CASSIATGGFGYTF. The CDR3, as DNA: TGTGCCAGTAGTATAGCTACAGGGGGCTTTGGCTACACCTTC. The chain recombines TRBV19 with TRBJ1-2; 9 nucleotides match TRBD1. V lost 1 base, J lost 7 bases, and 4 bases stayed unmatched. This CDR3 comprises 14 residues. Germline CDR1 is LNHDA and CDR2 is SQIVND (reference sequence).

The V call is TRBV5-4, the J call TRBJ2-1; D uncertain. This CDR3 region has 14 residues. Germline CDR1 and CDR2: SGHNT and YYREEE (reference sequence). Trimming cost V 10 bases and J 0 bases, with 14 bases left between them. The CDR3 bases are TGTGCCCACCAGATCTTTGGCTCCTACAATGAGCAGTTCTTC. It yields the protein CAHQIFGSYNEQFF.

The rearrangement uses TRBV9 and TRBJ1-3; unclear D gene. Deletions cut 4 bases from V and 3 bases from J, with 17 bases between. The CDR3 has 16 residues. CDR1 SGDLS and CDR2 YYNGEE come from the germline V gene. CDR3: CASSLEGARVGNTIYF. Here the CDR3 DNA reads TGTGCCAGCAGCTTAGAGGGTGCGAGGGTTGGAAACACCATATATTTT.

This rearrangement joins TRBV10-3 to TRBJ1-2; D perhaps matches TRBD1 (6 bases). CDR1 ENHRY and CDR2 SYGVKD come from the germline V gene. V lost 6 bases, J lost 0 bases, and 17 bases lay in between. There are 16 residues in the CDR3. The CDR3 region has the DNA TGTGCCATCAGCAAGACTTCAGGGGCCGCTAACTATGGCTACACCTTC. Its protein is CAISKTSGAANYGYTF.

The chain is built from TRBV28 and TRBJ2-4, with D perhaps matching TRBD1 (6 bases). Germline loops: CDR1 MDHEN, CDR2 SYDVKM. V was shortened by 9 bases and J by 1 base, with 22 bases between the two germline ends. The length of the CDR3 is 17 residues. CDR3 in amino acids: CASSLPQGFGAKNIQYF. CDR3 DNA sequence: TGTGCCAGTTCCCTTCCACAGGGCTTCGGGGCCAAAAACATTCAGTACTTC.

This chain joins TRBV19 and TRBJ1-2, with D unresolved. Germline values: CDR1 LNHDA, CDR2 SQIVND (reference sequence). V gave up 10 bases and J gave up 4 bases, with 16 bases separating them. The CDR3 contains 13 residues. CDR3 bases: TGTGCCACCTGGGTCGGGAACCCCTATGGCTACACCTTC. Its translation: CATWVGNPYGYTF.

The rearrangement links TRBV27 to TRBJ2-1; TRBD2 might be the D (5 bases). CDR1 and CDR2 from the germline V gene are MNHEY and SMNVEV (reference sequence). V lost 2 bases and J lost 6, with 11 bases in between. The CDR3 extends over 14 amino acids. As DNA, the CDR3 is TGTGCCAGCAGTTTAAACCCCGGGGTCAATGAGCAGTTCTTC. It specifies CASSLNPGVNEQFF.

As DNA, the CDR3 is TGTGCCAGCAGCCTACGCGTCATAAATTCACCCCTCCACTTT. Protein: CASSLRVINSPLHF. The chain combines TRBV5-4 with TRBJ1-6; D not certain. V dropped 4 bases and J dropped 7 bases, with 12 bases sitting between them. CDR1 SGHNT and CDR2 YYREEE come from the germline V gene (reference sequence). The CDR3 consists of 14 residues.

The chain employs TRBV6-1 and TRBJ2-5, with D possibly TRBD1 on 5 matching bases. V gave up 7 bases and J gave up 3 bases, with 6 bases separating them. Germline-derived CDR1 and CDR2 are MNHNS and SASEGT. This CDR3 is built from 11 residues. CDR3 region: CASTREETQYF. CDR3 DNA sequence: TGTGCCAGCACCAGGGAAGAGACCCAGTACTTC.

This clone occurred a few times. This chain joins TRBV11-2 and TRBJ2-7; 8 nucleotides agree with TRBD2. This CDR3 region has 12 residues. V lost 4 bases and J lost 9; bases outside the gene matches: 5. Germline CDR1 SGHAT, CDR2 FQNNGV. The CDR3 protein is CASSSGLVLQYV. Written as DNA, the CDR3 is TGTGCCAGCAGCTCGGGACTAGTATTGCAGTACGTC.

The CDR3 loop reads CASSKDRNGYTF. The CDR3 region has the DNA TGTGCCAGCAGCAAGGACAGAAATGGCTACACCTTC. The chain employs TRBV7-6 and TRBJ1-2; D possibly corresponds to TRBD1 (6 bases). Germline V gene data show CDR1 as SGHVS and CDR2 as FNYEAQ. V lost 5 bases and J 6 bases, leaving 10 bases between the germline ends. The CDR3 sequence is 12 residues long.

Concerning this clone: This same CDR3 is encoded by further DNA sequences in the sample. The chain carries TRBV27 and TRBJ1-3; D possibly corresponds to TRBD1 (6 bases). V dropped 3 bases and J dropped 4 bases, with 7 bases sitting between them. The CDR3 is 13 amino acids. Germline CDR1 MNHEY, CDR2 SMNVEV (reference sequence). The CDR3 here is CASSFTGGNTIYF. The CDR3 nucleotides read TGTGCCAGCAGTTTTACAGGGGGAAACACCATATATTTT.

V and J are TRBV5-4 and TRBJ2-1, with D perhaps TRBD1 (6 bases). The length of the CDR3 is 15 residues. The V and J ends lost 4 bases and 2 bases respectively, with 13 bases between them. Looked up from germline, CDR1 is SGHNT and CDR2 is YYREEE (reference sequence). In DNA form, the CDR3 reads TGTGCCAGCAGCGGCACCGGACAGACCTACAATGAGCAGTTCTTC. It yields the protein CASSGTGQTYNEQFF.

The chain uses TRBV11-2 and TRBJ2-7; TRBD2 is a possible D gene (6 bases). The germline gives CDR1 SGHAT, CDR2 FQNNGV. V gave up 6 bases and J gave up 1 base, with 16 bases separating them. The CDR3 contains 15 residues. The CDR3 loop reads CASSFTSIGSYEQYV. The CDR3, as DNA: TGTGCCAGCAGTTTCACTAGCATCGGTTCCTACGAGCAGTACGTC.

The chain combines TRBV11-2 with TRBJ1-1; D is uncertain. The V gene lost 1 base and the J gene lost 0 bases, with 15 bases spanning the gap. The germline CDR1 and CDR2 sequences are SGHAT and FQNNGV. The CDR3 spans 17 residues. For the CDR3, the DNA is TGTGCCAGCAGCTTAGTCGGTTCGTCGGGTATGAACACTGAAGCTTTCTTT. Protein sequence: CASSLVGSSGMNTEAFF.

The chain couples TRBV29-1 to TRBJ1-4; D is perhaps TRBD1 (6 bases). V was clipped by 7 bases and J by 5 bases, with 14 bases between them. Per the germline V gene, CDR1 is SQVTM and CDR2 is ANQGSEA. The CDR3 is 13 amino acids. The CDR3 DNA reads TGCAGCGCGTTTCGGGGGGGCAATGAAAAACTGTTTTTT. Its translation is CSAFRGGNEKLFF.

The chain couples TRBV28 to TRBJ1-6, with D tentatively TRBD1 (6 bases). The germline V gene has CDR1 MDHEN and CDR2 SYDVKM. Trimming stripped 3 bases from V and 14 bases from J, with 11 bases between. The CDR3 is made up of 12 amino acids. DNA of the CDR3: TGTGCCAGCAGTTTCATACAGGGATCCCTCCACTTT. Translated, it gives CASSFIQGSLHF.

This clone was seen only a few times. The chain combines TRBV2 with TRBJ1-6; D remains unclear. Germline assignment: CDR1 SNHLY and CDR2 FYNNEI. There are 13 residues in the CDR3. With 1 base removed from V and 10 bases from J, the gap between germline ends came to 8 bases. Written as DNA, the CDR3 is TGTGCCAGCAGTGAAGGGGGAGGATCACCCCTCCACTTT. Translating gives CASSEGGGSPLHF.

This chain joins TRBV2 and TRBJ2-7; a possible D gene is TRBD2 (5 bases). Trimming took off 7 bases at V and 6 bases at J, with 19 bases between the two ends. The CDR3 runs 14 residues. The germline CDR1 and CDR2 sequences are SNHLY and FYNNEI. DNA for the CDR3: TGTGCCAGCACGGGATTACAGCTTTTGGTCGAGCAGTACGTC. Its translation: CASTGLQLLVEQYV.

This chain joins TRBV4-2 and TRBJ2-1, with 13 bases fitting TRBD2. This CDR3 comprises 16 residues. Trimming removed 3 bases from V and 10 bases from J; junction bases left unmatched: 9. The germline V gene encodes CDR1 LGHNA and CDR2 YNFKEQ. CDR3 in amino acids: CASSQKGTSGVREQFF. CDR3 nucleotides: TGTGCCAGCAGCCAGAAAGGGACTAGCGGGGTCAGGGAGCAGTTCTTC.

V and J are TRBV4-2 and TRBJ2-5; 7 positions agree with TRBD2. Germline values: CDR1 LGHNA, CDR2 YNFKEQ. The CDR3 covers 15 residues. V shed 0 bases, J shed 7 bases, and the junction held 8 bases outside the gene matches. The CDR3 bases are TGTGCCAGCAGCCAAGAGGGGGGGGATTTCGGGACCCAGTACTTC. This codes for CASSQEGGDFGTQYF.

V is TRBV6-1 and J is TRBJ2-7; D is perhaps TRBD1 (6 bases). This CDR3 spans 12 amino acids. The ends were cut back, 5 bases at V and 6 bases at J, with 11 bases in the middle. CDR1 and CDR2 (germline): MNHNS, SASEGT. Written as DNA, the CDR3 is TGTGCCAGCAGTATACAGGGTGGCGAGCAGTACGTC. Protein product: CASSIQGGEQYV.

The chain carries TRBV27 and TRBJ2-3, with 12 nucleotides matching TRBD2. V lost 5 bases and J lost 3; bases outside the gene matches: 9. Germline lookup yields CDR1 MNHEY and CDR2 SMNVEV (reference sequence). This CDR3 comprises 17 residues. CDR3 sequence (DNA): TGTGCCAGCAGTCGCCTCGGACTAGCGGGGATGACAGATACGCAGTATTTT. This encodes CASSRLGLAGMTDTQYF.

CDR3 coding DNA: TGTGCCAGCAGCCAAGGGCAGGGAGGTACGGGTAATGAAAAACTGTTTTTT. This encodes CASSQGQGGTGNEKLFF. This sequence joins TRBV14 and TRBJ1-4; possibly TRBD1 for D (5 bases). The CDR3 sequence is 17 residues long. Germline V gives CDR1 SGHDN, CDR2 FVKESK. Between the trimmed V and J ends, which lost 1 base and 4 bases, there was a span of 16 bases.

V usage is TRBV7-3 and J usage is TRBJ2-2; D not resolved. The CDR3 extends over 12 amino acids. V lost 5 bases and J 5 bases, leaving 6 bases between the germline ends. The germline V gene encodes CDR1 SGHTA and CDR2 FQGTGA. CDR3 in DNA: TGTGCCAGCAGCCCATCAACCGGGGAGCTGTTTTTT. Translation: CASSPSTGELFF. The variable domain in full, with the rest retrieved from reference TRBV7-3 and TRBJ2-2, is GAGVSQTPSNKVTEKGKYVELRCDPISGHTALYWYRQSLGQGPEFLIYFQGTGAADDSGLPNDRFFAVRPEGSVSTLKIQRTERGDSAVYLCASSPSTGELFFGEGSRLTVL.